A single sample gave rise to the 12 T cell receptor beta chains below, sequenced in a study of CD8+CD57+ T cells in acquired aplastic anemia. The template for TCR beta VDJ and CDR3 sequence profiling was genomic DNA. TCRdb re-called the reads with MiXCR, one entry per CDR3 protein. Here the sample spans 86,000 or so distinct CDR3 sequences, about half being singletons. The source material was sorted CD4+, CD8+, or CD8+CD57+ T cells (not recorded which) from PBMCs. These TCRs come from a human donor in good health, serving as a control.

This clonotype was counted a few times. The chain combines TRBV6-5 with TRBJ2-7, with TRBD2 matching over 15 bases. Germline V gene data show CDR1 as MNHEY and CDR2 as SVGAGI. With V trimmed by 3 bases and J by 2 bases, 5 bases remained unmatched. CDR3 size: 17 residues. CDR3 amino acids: CASSYTRTSGGAYEQYF. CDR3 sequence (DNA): TGTGCCAGCAGTTATACTAGGACTAGCGGGGGGGCCTACGAGCAGTACTTC.

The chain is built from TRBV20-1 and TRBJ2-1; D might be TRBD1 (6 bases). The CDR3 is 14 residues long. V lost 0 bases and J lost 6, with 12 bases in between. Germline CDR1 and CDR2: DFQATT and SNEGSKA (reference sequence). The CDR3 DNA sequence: TGCAGTGCTAGAGACGGACAGCTACTCAATGAGCAGTTCTTC. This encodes CSARDGQLLNEQFF.

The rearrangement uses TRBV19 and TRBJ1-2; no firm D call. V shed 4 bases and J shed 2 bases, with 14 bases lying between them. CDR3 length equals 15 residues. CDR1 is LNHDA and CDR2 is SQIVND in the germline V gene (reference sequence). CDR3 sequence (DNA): TGTGCCAGTAGTAGAGAAAGGACCTACAACTATGGCTACACCTTC. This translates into CASSRERTYNYGYTF.

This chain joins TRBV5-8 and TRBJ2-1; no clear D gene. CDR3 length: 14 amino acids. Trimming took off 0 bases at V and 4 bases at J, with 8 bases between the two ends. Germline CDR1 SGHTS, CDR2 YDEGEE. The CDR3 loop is CASSLGLGYNEQFF. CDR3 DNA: TGTGCCAGCAGCTTGGGACTCGGATACAATGAGCAGTTCTTC.

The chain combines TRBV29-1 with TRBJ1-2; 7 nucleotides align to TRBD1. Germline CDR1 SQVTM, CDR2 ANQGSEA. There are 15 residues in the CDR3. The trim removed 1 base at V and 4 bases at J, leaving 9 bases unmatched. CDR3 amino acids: CSVEGAQGDAYGYTF. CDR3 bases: TGCAGCGTTGAAGGAGCGCAGGGGGACGCCTATGGCTACACCTTC. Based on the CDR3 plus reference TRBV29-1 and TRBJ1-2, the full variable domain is SAVISQKPSRDICQRGTSLTIQCQVDSQVTMMFWYRQQPGQSLTLIATANQGSEATYESGFVIDKFPISRPNLTFSTLTVSNMSPEDSSIYLCSVEGAQGDAYGYTFGSGTRLTVV.

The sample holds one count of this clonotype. For the CDR3, the DNA is TGTGCCATCAGACTTGAGACTAGCGGGAGTTACGAGCAGTACTTC. Translating gives CAIRLETSGSYEQYF. The chain carries TRBV10-3 and TRBJ2-7; TRBD2 matches 12 bases. Germline loops: CDR1 ENHRY, CDR2 SYGVKD. The CDR3 spans 15 residues. With 6 bases clipped from V and 4 bases from J, the junction kept 7 bases outside the gene matches.

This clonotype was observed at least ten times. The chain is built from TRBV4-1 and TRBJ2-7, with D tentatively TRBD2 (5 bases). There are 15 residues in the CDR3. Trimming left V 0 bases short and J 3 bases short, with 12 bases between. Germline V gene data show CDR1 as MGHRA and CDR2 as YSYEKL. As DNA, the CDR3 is TGCGCCAGCAGCCAAGATCAGGCTAGCTACTACGAGCAGTACTTC. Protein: CASSQDQASYYEQYF.

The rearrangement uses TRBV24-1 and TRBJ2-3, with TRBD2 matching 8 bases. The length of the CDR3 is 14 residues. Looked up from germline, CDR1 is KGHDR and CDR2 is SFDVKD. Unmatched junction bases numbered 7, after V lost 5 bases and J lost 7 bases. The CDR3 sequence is CATSVAGGSYTQYF. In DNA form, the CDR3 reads TGTGCCACCAGTGTGGCGGGGGGCAGCTATACGCAGTATTTT.

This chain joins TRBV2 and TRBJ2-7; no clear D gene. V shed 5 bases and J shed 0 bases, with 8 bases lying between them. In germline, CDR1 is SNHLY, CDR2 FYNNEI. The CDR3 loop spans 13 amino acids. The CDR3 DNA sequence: TGTGCCAGCAGTACCTTCGACTCCTACGAGCAGTACTTC. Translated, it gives CASSTFDSYEQYF. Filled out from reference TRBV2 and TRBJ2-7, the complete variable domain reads EPEVTQTPSHQVTQMGQEVILRCVPISNHLYFYWYRQILGQKVEFLVSFYNNEISEKSEIFDDQFSVERPDGSNFTLKIRSTKLEDSAMYFCASSTFDSYEQYFGPGTRLTVT.

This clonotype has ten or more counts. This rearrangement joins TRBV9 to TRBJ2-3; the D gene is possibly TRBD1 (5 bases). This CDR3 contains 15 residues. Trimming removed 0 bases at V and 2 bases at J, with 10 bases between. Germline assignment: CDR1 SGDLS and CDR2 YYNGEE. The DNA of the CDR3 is TGTGCCAGCAGCGTAGAGGCCAGGGACACAGATACGCAGTATTTT. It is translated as CASSVEARDTDTQYF.

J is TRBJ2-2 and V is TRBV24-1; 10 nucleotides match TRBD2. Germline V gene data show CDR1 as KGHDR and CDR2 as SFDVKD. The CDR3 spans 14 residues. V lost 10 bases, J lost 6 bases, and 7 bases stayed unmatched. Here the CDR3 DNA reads TGTGCCACTAGCAGCGGGAGGGCCCCCGGGGAGCTGTTTTTT. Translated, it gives CATSSGRAPGELFF.

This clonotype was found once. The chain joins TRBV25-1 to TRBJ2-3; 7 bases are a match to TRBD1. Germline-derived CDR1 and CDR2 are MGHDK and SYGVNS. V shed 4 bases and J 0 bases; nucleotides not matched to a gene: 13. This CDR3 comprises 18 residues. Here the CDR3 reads CASSAKGTEGYSTDTQYF. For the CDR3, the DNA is TGTGCCAGCAGTGCTAAAGGGACAGAGGGGTATAGCACAGATACGCAGTATTTT.